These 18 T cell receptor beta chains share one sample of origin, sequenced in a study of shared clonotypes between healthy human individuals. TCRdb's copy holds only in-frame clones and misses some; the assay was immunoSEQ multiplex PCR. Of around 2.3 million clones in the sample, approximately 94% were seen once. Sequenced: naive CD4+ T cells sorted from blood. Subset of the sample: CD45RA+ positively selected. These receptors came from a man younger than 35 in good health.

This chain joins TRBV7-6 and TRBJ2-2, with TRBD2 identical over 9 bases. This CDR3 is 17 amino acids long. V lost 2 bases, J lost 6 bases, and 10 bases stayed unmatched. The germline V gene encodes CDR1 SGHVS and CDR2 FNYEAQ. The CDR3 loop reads CASSLWEVAGAAGELFF. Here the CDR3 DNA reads TGTGCCAGCAGCTTATGGGAGGTAGCGGGAGCAGCCGGGGAGCTGTTTTTT. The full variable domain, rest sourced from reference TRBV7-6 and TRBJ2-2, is GAGVSQSPRYKVTKRGQDVALRCDPISGHVSLYWYRQALGQGPEFLTYFNYEAQQDKSGLPNDRFSAERPEGSISTLTIQRTEQRDSAMYRCASSLWEVAGAAGELFFGEGSRLTVL.

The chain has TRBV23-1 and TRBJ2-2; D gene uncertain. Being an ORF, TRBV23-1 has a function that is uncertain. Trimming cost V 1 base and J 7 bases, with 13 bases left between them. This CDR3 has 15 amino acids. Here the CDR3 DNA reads TGCGCCAGCAGTCAATGGTCCAGCAGTGACGGGGAGCTGTTTTTT. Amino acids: CASSQWSSSDGELFF.

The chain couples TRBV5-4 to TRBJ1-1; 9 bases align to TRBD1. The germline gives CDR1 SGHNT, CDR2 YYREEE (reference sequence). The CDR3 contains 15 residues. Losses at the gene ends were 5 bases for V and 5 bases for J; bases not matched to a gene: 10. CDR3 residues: CASSWQRTGDTEAFF. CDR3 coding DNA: TGTGCCAGCAGTTGGCAAAGGACAGGGGATACTGAAGCTTTCTTT.

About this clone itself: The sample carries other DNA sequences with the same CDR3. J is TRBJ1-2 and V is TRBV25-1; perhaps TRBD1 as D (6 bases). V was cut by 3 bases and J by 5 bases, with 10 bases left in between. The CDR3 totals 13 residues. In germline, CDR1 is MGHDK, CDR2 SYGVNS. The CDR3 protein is CASSEGGGYGYTF. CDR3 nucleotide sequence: TGTGCCAGCAGTGAGGGAGGGGGTTATGGCTACACCTTC.

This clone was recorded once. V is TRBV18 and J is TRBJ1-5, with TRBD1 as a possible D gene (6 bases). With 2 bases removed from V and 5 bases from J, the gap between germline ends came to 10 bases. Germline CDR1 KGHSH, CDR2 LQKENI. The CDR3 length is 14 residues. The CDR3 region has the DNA TGTGCCAGCTCACCAGAGGGGGTCGATCAGCCCCAGCATTTT. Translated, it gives CASSPEGVDQPQHF.

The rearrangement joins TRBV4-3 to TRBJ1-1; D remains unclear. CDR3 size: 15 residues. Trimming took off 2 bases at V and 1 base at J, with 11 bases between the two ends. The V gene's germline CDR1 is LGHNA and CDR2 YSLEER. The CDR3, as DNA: TGCGCCAGCAGCCAAAAGGCCATCGCGAACACTGAAGCTTTCTTT. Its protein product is CASSQKAIANTEAFF.

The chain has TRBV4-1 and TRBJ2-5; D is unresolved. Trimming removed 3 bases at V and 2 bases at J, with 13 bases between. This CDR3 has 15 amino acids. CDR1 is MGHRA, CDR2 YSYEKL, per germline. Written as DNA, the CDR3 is TGCGCCAGCAGCCAGGAGATTGTTAGTCAAGAGACCCAGTACTTC. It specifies CASSQEIVSQETQYF.

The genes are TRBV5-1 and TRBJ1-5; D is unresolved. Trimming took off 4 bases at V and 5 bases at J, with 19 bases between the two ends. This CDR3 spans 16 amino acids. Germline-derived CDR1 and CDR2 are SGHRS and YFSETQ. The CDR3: CASSPGDGGPYQPQHF. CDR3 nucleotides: TGCGCCAGCAGCCCGGGAGACGGCGGACCATATCAGCCCCAGCATTTT.

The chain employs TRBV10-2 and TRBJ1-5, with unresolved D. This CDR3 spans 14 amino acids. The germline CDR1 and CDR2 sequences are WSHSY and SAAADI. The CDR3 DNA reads TGCGCGATCTCGGACGTCCATAGCAATCAGCCCCAGCATTTT. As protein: CAISDVHSNQPQHF.

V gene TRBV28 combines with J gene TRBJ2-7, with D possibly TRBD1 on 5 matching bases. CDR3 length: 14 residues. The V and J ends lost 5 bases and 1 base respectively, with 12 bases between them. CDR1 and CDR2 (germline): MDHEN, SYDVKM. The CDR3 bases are TGTGCCAGCAGTGTAGAAACAGGATCCTACGAGCAGTACTTC. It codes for CASSVETGSYEQYF.

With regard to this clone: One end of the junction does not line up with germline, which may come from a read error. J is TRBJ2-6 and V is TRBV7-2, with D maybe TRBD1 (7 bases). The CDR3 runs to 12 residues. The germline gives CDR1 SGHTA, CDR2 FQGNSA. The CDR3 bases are TGTGCCAGCAGCCGAGACAGGAGGGGGCTGGCTTTC. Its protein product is CASSRDRRGLAF.

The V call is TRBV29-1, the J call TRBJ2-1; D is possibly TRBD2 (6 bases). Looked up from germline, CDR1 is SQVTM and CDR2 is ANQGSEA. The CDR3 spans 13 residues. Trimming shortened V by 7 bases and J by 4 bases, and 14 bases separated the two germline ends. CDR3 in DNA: TGCAGCGCTGCCCCGGGACTTTACAATGAGCAGTTCTTC. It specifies CSAAPGLYNEQFF.

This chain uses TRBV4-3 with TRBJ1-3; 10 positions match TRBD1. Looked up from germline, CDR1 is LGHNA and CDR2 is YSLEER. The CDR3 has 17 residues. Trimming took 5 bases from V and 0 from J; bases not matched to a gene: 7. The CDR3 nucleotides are TGCGCCAGCAGCTCAAGGACAGGGGGAGTCTCTGGAAACACCATATATTTT. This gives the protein CASSSRTGGVSGNTIYF.

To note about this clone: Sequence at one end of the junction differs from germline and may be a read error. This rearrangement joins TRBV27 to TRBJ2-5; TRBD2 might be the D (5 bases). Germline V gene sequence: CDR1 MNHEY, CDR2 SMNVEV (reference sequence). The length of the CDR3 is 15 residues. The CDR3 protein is CASSPPRAALLGVNF. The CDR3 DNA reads TGTGCCAGCAGTCCCCCCCGAGCGGCTCTCCTCGGGGTGAACTTC.

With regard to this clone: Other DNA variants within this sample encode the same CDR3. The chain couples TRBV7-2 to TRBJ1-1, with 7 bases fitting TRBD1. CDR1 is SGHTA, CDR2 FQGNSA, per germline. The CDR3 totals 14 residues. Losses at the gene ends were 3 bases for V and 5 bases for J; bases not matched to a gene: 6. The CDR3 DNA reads TGTGCCAGCAGCTTTCTCGCAGGGGGGACTGAAGCTTTCTTT. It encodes CASSFLAGGTEAFF.

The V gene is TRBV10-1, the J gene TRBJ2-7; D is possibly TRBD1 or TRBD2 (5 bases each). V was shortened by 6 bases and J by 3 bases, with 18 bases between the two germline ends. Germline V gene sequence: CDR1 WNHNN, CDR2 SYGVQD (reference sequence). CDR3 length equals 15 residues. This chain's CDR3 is CASSQIRDGHYEQYF. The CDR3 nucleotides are TGCGCCAGCAGCCAGATCCGGGACGGGCACTACGAGCAGTACTTC.

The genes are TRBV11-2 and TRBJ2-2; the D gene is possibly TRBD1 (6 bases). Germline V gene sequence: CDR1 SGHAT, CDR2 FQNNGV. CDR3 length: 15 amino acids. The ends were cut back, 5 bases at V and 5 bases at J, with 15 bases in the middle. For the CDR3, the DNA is TGTGCCAGCAGCCCTTGGGGGCAGGGGACCGGGGAGCTGTTTTTT. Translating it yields CASSPWGQGTGELFF.

The CDR3 sequence: CASTHRRQGREKLFF. CDR3 nucleotides: TGTGCCAGCACCCACCGCAGACAGGGGAGGGAAAAACTGTTTTTT. The chain has TRBV28 and TRBJ1-4; 8 bases are shared with TRBD1. The germline V gene encodes CDR1 MDHEN and CDR2 SYDVKM. J was trimmed by 8 bases and V by 7 bases; bases with no gene match: 12. The CDR3 spans 15 residues.